This note documents a single TCR beta chain sequence. Antigen specificity is unknown. Per germline, CDR1 MNHEY and CDR2 SMNVEV (reference sequence). The CDR3 runs to 15 residues. Primed by a sample-barcoded 5' primer and a J-beta primer mix, a second PCR proceeded for about 7 to 11 cycles. From the 5' RACE reads, TCRdb called clonotypes with MiXCR, one entry per CDR3 protein. Of about 730,000 distinct CDR3 sequences listed, roughly two fifths are singletons. This sample is drawn from a study of blood T cells in healthy people across ages. Study-wide findings and caveats: It was held that the diversity estimates obtained from one million T cells were underestimates. A strong correlation was seen between TCR beta diversity and naive T cell percentage.

The origin of this receptor is an older woman in good health. V usage is TRBV27 and J usage is TRBJ2-5; 10 bases line up with TRBD1. The J call could be wrong; TRBJ2-7 is a better fit for the DNA end. Sequencing was performed on blood. CDR3 sequence reads: CASRRDGTGAYEQYF. The CDR3 bases are TGTGCCAGCAGGAGAGACGGGACAGGGGCCTACGAGCAGTACTTC.